This T cell receptor beta chain was observed in a study of tumor-infiltrating lymphocytes in primary liver carcinoma. CDR1 is SGHVS and CDR2 is FQNEAQ in the germline V gene. This CDR3 is 14 amino acids long. Trimming stripped 5 bases from V and 4 bases from J, with 14 bases between. They got blood RNA out of unsorted whole blood and also pulled out germline DNA. A primer in the constant region served to generate TCR beta cDNA from around 500 ng of total RNA. Modified slightly, ARM-PCR produced TCR beta libraries over three nested multiplex PCR rounds. TRBV1-TRBV30 forward primers paired with a C-beta reverse primer drove the first two PCR rounds, about 11 cycles each. TCRdb independently ran MiXCR on the multiplex PCR reads; one entry per CDR3 protein. The table lists some 320,000 distinct CDR3 sequences, 55% to 65% of them singletons.

The sequenced sample was peripheral blood. This clonotype was sampled from a man aged 35-49 years with primary liver carcinoma and hepatitis B virus infection. The V call is TRBV7-8, the J call TRBJ2-5; no clear D gene. CDR3 region: CASSAGVGGETQYF. The CDR3 DNA is TGTGCCAGCAGCGCAGGAGTCGGTGGAGAGACCCAGTACTTC.